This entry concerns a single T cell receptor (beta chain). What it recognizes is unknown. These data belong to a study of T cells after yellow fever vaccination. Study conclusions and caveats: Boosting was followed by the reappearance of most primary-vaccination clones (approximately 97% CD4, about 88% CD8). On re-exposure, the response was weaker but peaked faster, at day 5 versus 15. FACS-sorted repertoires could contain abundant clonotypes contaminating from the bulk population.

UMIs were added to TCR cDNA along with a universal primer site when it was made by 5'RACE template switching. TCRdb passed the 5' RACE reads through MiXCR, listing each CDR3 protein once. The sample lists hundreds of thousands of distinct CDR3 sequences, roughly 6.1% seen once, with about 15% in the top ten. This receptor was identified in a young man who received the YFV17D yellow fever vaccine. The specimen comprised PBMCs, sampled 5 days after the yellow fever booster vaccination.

Here the CDR3 reads CASTALGGAAEQFF. CDR3 sequence (DNA): TGTGCCAGTACTGCTTTAGGGGGGGCCGCTGAGCAGTTCTTC. The chain links TRBV19 to TRBJ2-1, with D possibly matching TRBD2 (7 bases). There are 14 residues in the CDR3. V was clipped by 7 bases and J by 9 bases, with 19 bases between them. Per the germline V gene, CDR1 is LNHDA and CDR2 is SQIVND (reference sequence). Filled out from reference TRBV19 and TRBJ2-1, the complete variable domain reads DGGITQSPKYLFRKEGQNVTLSCEQNLNHDAMYWYRQDPGQGLRLIYYSQIVNDFQKGDIAEGYSVSREKKESFPLTVTSAQKNPTAFYLCASTALGGAAEQFFGPGTRLTVL.